The entry below describes one TCR beta chain. The antigen this receptor binds is unknown. No base qualities exist here, and no much larger clone lies one base off it. Library prep was done by the immunoSEQ multiplex PCR assay. TCRdb re-hosts the immuneACCESS table, in-frame sequences only. Its copies lack some clones; in the studies checked, an unresolved V gene accounts for under half of them, and the cause for the rest is not known. The sample has around 80,000 clones on record, approximately 91% of them singletons. The top ten hold 0.41% of the sample. This entry is derived from a study of technical replicates of blood from a few donors (dated by TCRdb to the late 2010s). V trim: 7 bases; J trim: 3 bases; unmatched bases: 4. CDR1 SQVTM and CDR2 ANQGSEA were looked up in the germline V gene. The CDR3, from cysteine to phenylalanine, totals 12 residues. This entry keeps only the CDR3 DNA: 36 bases, framed from base 1.

This clonotype was sampled from a human donor in good health. What was sequenced was T cells isolated from PBMCs. This chain joins TRBV29-1 to TRBJ2-7, with TRBD1 matching 9 junction bases. The bases read TGCAGCGCACCGGGACAGGGCTACGAGCAGTACTTC. Its protein reads: CSAPGQGYEQYF.